One and the same sample provided the 15 T cell receptor beta chains below, sequenced in a study of shared clonotypes between healthy human individuals. The protocol was immunoSEQ multiplex PCR, while the TCRdb copy is restricted to in-frame clones and leaves out a portion. The data hold roughly 650,000 clones, with more than 95% observed a single time. The sample comprised naive CD4+ T cells sorted from blood. Subset of the sample: CD45RA+ positively selected. The source of these receptors is a woman younger than 45 in good health.

This chain uses TRBV19 with TRBJ1-2; TRBD1 matches 8 bases. The CDR3 length is 17 residues. The ends lost 7 bases at V and 3 bases at J; junction bases unmatched: 16. Germline CDR1 LNHDA, CDR2 SQIVND (reference sequence). This chain's CDR3 is CASNDQITGGSHYGYTF. As DNA, the CDR3 is TGTGCCAGTAATGACCAAATAACAGGGGGAAGTCACTATGGCTACACCTTC.

J is TRBJ2-7 and V is TRBV29-1; 7 bases are shared with TRBD1. CDR3 size: 12 residues. CDR1 is SQVTM and CDR2 is ANQGSEA in the germline V gene. The J segment lost 6 bases and the V segment lost 4 bases, leaving 6 bases of the junction unmatched. DNA for the CDR3: TGCAGCGTTGGCGCCGGGACAGTCGAGCAGTACTTC. Translated, it gives CSVGAGTVEQYF.

The CDR3 nucleotides read TGTGCCAGCAGCTTGGCCCAGACACCTATCAGAGGCTACACCTTC. As protein: CASSLAQTPIRGYTF. This sequence joins TRBV5-8 and TRBJ1-2; D not certain. The CDR3 runs 15 residues. V was cut by 0 bases and J by 8 bases, with 17 bases left in between. Per the germline V gene, CDR1 is SGHTS and CDR2 is YDEGEE.

This clone was seen once. The chain couples TRBV28 to TRBJ2-6; a possible D gene is TRBD1 (6 bases). CDR1 MDHEN and CDR2 SYDVKM come from the germline V gene. Trimming took off 5 bases at V and 3 bases at J, with 8 bases between the two ends. This CDR3 has 14 residues. The CDR3 reads CASSPGDGANVLTF. CDR3 sequence (DNA): TGTGCCAGCAGTCCAGGGGATGGGGCCAACGTCCTGACTTTC.

The gene calls are TRBV28 and TRBJ1-1; 8 bases fit TRBD1. The CDR3 covers 15 residues. Unmatched junction bases numbered 7, after V lost 5 bases and J lost 2 bases. The germline gives CDR1 MDHEN, CDR2 SYDVKM. For the CDR3, the DNA is TGTGCCAGCAGTCCCCGGGACAGGCTAAACACTGAAGCTTTCTTT. It codes for CASSPRDRLNTEAFF.

The chain recombines TRBV27 with TRBJ2-3; the D is unclear. Trimming stripped 6 bases from V and 2 bases from J, with 9 bases between. The CDR3 totals 13 residues. Germline CDR1 and CDR2: MNHEY and SMNVEV (reference sequence). The CDR3 DNA follows: TGTGCCAGCAGAACGACGAACACAGATACGCAGTATTTT. Translating gives CASRTTNTDTQYF.

This chain joins TRBV14 and TRBJ1-3; the D gene is possibly TRBD1 (5 bases). The ends were cut back, 4 bases at V and 5 bases at J, with 15 bases in the middle. In germline, CDR1 is SGHDN, CDR2 FVKESK. The CDR3 runs 15 residues. CDR3 sequence: CASSPTALSRNTIYF. The DNA of the CDR3 is TGTGCCAGCAGCCCGACAGCCTTAAGTCGAAACACCATATATTTT.

This clone was detected only once. In the same sample, other DNA sequences code for this CDR3. The J gene is TRBJ2-7, the V gene TRBV10-3; 10 bases are a match to TRBD2. Per the germline V gene, CDR1 is ENHRY and CDR2 is SYGVKD. This CDR3 has 14 amino acids. Trimming took 4 bases from V and 2 from J; bases not matched to a gene: 2. The CDR3 is CAISGLAGAYEQYF. The CDR3 coding sequence is TGTGCCATCAGTGGGCTAGCGGGGGCCTACGAGCAGTACTTC.

The J gene is TRBJ2-7, the V gene TRBV11-2; weak D call: TRBD2 (6 bases). Germline loops: CDR1 SGHAT, CDR2 FQNNGV. The ends were cut back, 1 base at V and 3 bases at J, with 16 bases in the middle. The CDR3 is made up of 16 amino acids. The chain's CDR3 is CASSLGPYGGGYEQYF. The CDR3 bases are TGTGCCAGCAGCTTAGGTCCCTACGGGGGAGGCTACGAGCAGTACTTC.

This sequence joins TRBV10-3 and TRBJ2-5, with 13 positions matching TRBD2. The germline V gene has CDR1 ENHRY and CDR2 SYGVKD. The CDR3 runs 15 residues. After removal of 4 bases from V and 4 bases from J, the junction contained 3 bases not matched to a gene. The CDR3 reads CAISGLAGGVETQYF. The CDR3 nucleotides are TGTGCCATCAGTGGACTAGCGGGAGGAGTAGAGACCCAGTACTTC.

The chain has TRBV5-1 and TRBJ2-1, with 8 bases lining up with TRBD1. There are 15 residues in the CDR3. V was pared by 5 bases and J by 0 bases, with 4 bases of the junction left unmatched. Germline V CDR1 and CDR2: SGHRS, YFSETQ. The CDR3 coding sequence is TGCGCCAGCAGGGTAGGGACAGGCTCCTACAATGAGCAGTTCTTC. This codes for CASRVGTGSYNEQFF. Full variable domain (missing parts from reference TRBV5-1 and TRBJ2-1): KAGVTQTPRYLIKTRGQQVTLSCSPISGHRSVSWYQQTPGQGLQFLFEYFSETQRNKGNFPGRFSGRQFSNSRSEMNVSTLELGDSALYLCASRVGTGSYNEQFFGPGTRLTVL.

A single count supports this clone. V usage is TRBV7-3 and J usage is TRBJ2-3; tentative D call: TRBD2 (6 bases). V lost 2 bases and J 2 bases, leaving 11 bases between the germline ends. Germline V gene lookup returns CDR1 SGHTA and CDR2 FQGTGA. The CDR3 is 15 residues long. As DNA, the CDR3 is TGTGCCAGCAGCTTATCCGGGACTTCCACAGATACGCAGTATTTT. Translating it yields CASSLSGTSTDTQYF.

The chain employs TRBV14 and TRBJ2-7; perhaps TRBD2 as D (6 bases). The V end was cut by 3 bases, the J end by 7 bases, with 13 bases between. This CDR3 is built from 13 residues. The germline V gene encodes CDR1 SGHDN and CDR2 FVKESK. CDR3 amino acids: CASSQRRAGEQYF. The CDR3 DNA reads as TGTGCCAGCAGCCAGCGAAGGGCGGGAGAGCAGTACTTC.

The count of this clone is one. V and J are TRBV2 and TRBJ2-7; TRBD2 matches at 8 bases. This CDR3 spans 15 amino acids. The V gene's germline CDR1 is SNHLY and CDR2 FYNNEI. V lost 2 bases, J lost 7 bases, and 10 bases stayed unmatched. The CDR3: CASSESRLAMGEQYF. The CDR3 DNA follows: TGTGCCAGCAGTGAATCGCGACTAGCGATGGGGGAGCAGTACTTC.

The count of this clone is one. The V call is TRBV2, the J call TRBJ2-3; 13 bases are shared with TRBD2. CDR1 is SNHLY, CDR2 FYNNEI, per germline. J lost 3 bases, V lost 6 bases, and 3 bases had no gene match. The length of the CDR3 is 15 residues. The CDR3 DNA follows: TGTGCCAGCAGCGGACTAGCGGGAGCAACAGATACGCAGTATTTT. This codes for CASSGLAGATDTQYF.